These T cell receptor beta chains were read from a single sample in a study of blood T cell repertoires in COVID-19. The protocol was immunoSEQ multiplex PCR, while the TCRdb copy is restricted to in-frame clones and leaves out a portion. Of 200,000 to 300,000 clones in the sample, approximately 80% are singletons; the top ten hold approximately 4%. The sample was peripheral blood. The receptors come from a man in his fifties or sixties with acute or convalescent COVID-19. CDR3s include the opening cysteine and the closing phenylalanine or tryptophan. A D gene is named only where the DNA matches it firmly. The size of a clone is reported for some rows only, either as once, few or many, or as a class for expanded clones.

v_call: TRBV20-1; d_call: .; j_call: TRBJ2-7; clone_size: .; cdr3_nt: TGCAGTGCCGCGGATCGGTACGAGCAGTACTTC; cdr3_aa: CSAADRYEQYF
v_call: TRBV30; d_call: .; j_call: TRBJ1-5; clone_size: .; cdr3_nt: TGTGCCTGGAATAACGGGAATCATCAGCCCCAGCATTTT; cdr3_aa: CAWNNGNHQPQHF
v_call: TRBV15; d_call: .; j_call: TRBJ1-4; clone_size: .; cdr3_nt: TGTGCCACCAGCAGAGATGGGCAGGGGTCAACTAATGAAAAACTGTTTTTT; cdr3_aa: CATSRDGQGSTNEKLFF
v_call: TRBV28; d_call: .; j_call: TRBJ2-1; clone_size: .; cdr3_nt: TGTGCCAGCGGCTCCAGAGAGCAGTTCTTC; cdr3_aa: CASGSREQFF
v_call: TRBV19; d_call: TRBD1; j_call: TRBJ1-4; clone_size: .; cdr3_nt: TGTGCCAGTAGTAGGGGACAGGGAGGTGAAAAACTGTTTTTT; cdr3_aa: CASSRGQGGEKLFF
v_call: TRBV7-2; d_call: TRBD2; j_call: TRBJ2-1; clone_size: .; cdr3_nt: TGTGCCAGCAGCCCAGAAGGACTAGCAAGATACAATGAGCAGTTCTTC; cdr3_aa: CASSPEGLARYNEQFF
v_call: TRBV19; d_call: TRBD2; j_call: TRBJ2-1; clone_size: .; cdr3_nt: TGTGCCAGTAGCCGGCGAGGACAGGGAACTAGCGGGGGCTCCTACAATGAGCAGTTCTTC; cdr3_aa: CASSRRGQGTSGGSYNEQFF
v_call: TRBV6-5; d_call: .; j_call: TRBJ1-2; clone_size: few; cdr3_nt: TGTGCCAGCAGCACCCAGACGGGAGGCTACACCTTC; cdr3_aa: CASSTQTGGYTF
v_call: TRBV6-5; d_call: .; j_call: TRBJ2-2; clone_size: .; cdr3_nt: TGTGCCAGCAGTTTTACAGCGGGGAACACCGGGGAGCTGTTTTTT; cdr3_aa: CASSFTAGNTGELFF
v_call: TRBV27; d_call: .; j_call: TRBJ1-1; clone_size: .; cdr3_nt: TGTGCCAGCAGTTTATCGCAGGGAAGGACTGAAGCTTTCTTT; cdr3_aa: CASSLSQGRTEAFF
v_call: TRBV27; d_call: .; j_call: TRBJ1-1; clone_size: .; cdr3_nt: TGTGCCAGCAGTTTCCGAGGGCAGAACACTGAAGCTTTCTTT; cdr3_aa: CASSFRGQNTEAFF
v_call: TRBV5-4; d_call: .; j_call: TRBJ2-7; clone_size: .; cdr3_nt: TGTGCCAGCAGCTTAAAAGGGGCTCGTTTGGGGGAGCAGTACTTC; cdr3_aa: CASSLKGARLGEQYF
v_call: TRBV10-3; d_call: .; j_call: TRBJ1-5; clone_size: .; cdr3_nt: TGTGCCATCAGTGCGGCTGCGGGGGCCAACTACAATCAGCCCCAGCATTTT; cdr3_aa: CAISAAAGANYNQPQHF
v_call: TRBV9; d_call: TRBD2; j_call: TRBJ2-1; clone_size: few; cdr3_nt: TGTGCCAGCAGCGTCCGTAGCGGGAGCTCCTACAATGAGCAGTTCTTC; cdr3_aa: CASSVRSGSSYNEQFF
v_call: TRBV9; d_call: .; j_call: TRBJ1-4; clone_size: few; cdr3_nt: TGTGCCAGCAGCACCCGGCAGGGTGCAACTAATGAAAAACTGTTTTTT; cdr3_aa: CASSTRQGATNEKLFF
v_call: TRBV5-6; d_call: TRBD1; j_call: TRBJ1-5; clone_size: .; cdr3_nt: TGTGCCAGCAGCCTCCAGGGGGTTAATCAGCCCCAGCATTTT; cdr3_aa: CASSLQGVNQPQHF
v_call: TRBV13; d_call: .; j_call: TRBJ1-2; clone_size: .; cdr3_nt: TGTGCCAGCAGCTCGCGGAGAAGCCCCAACTATGGCTACACCTTC; cdr3_aa: CASSSRRSPNYGYTF
v_call: TRBV20-1; d_call: .; j_call: TRBJ1-1; clone_size: .; cdr3_nt: TGCAGTGCTAGTGGACAGTTGAACACTGAAGCTTTCTTT; cdr3_aa: CSASGQLNTEAFF
v_call: TRBV5-8; d_call: .; j_call: TRBJ1-5; clone_size: .; cdr3_nt: TGTGCCAGCAGCGCCTCGGGGAATCAGCCCCAGCATTTT; cdr3_aa: CASSASGNQPQHF
v_call: TRBV29-1; d_call: .; j_call: TRBJ1-2; clone_size: once; cdr3_nt: TGCAGCCCCGATGGCTACACCTTC; cdr3_aa: CSPDGYTF
v_call: TRBV11-1; d_call: .; j_call: TRBJ2-1; clone_size: .; cdr3_nt: TGTGCCAGCAGCTTGGACGGGGGTTCCTACAATGAGCAGTTCTTC; cdr3_aa: CASSLDGGSYNEQFF
v_call: TRBV11-3; d_call: .; j_call: TRBJ2-2; clone_size: .; cdr3_nt: TGTGCCAGCAGCTTTGGGCGGGGGCACTACACCGGGGAGCTGTTTTTT; cdr3_aa: CASSFGRGHYTGELFF
v_call: TRBV4-2; d_call: TRBD1; j_call: TRBJ2-7; clone_size: .; cdr3_nt: TGTGCCAGCAGCCAAGAAAAGACAGGGGTGGGTTCCGTGCAGTACTTC; cdr3_aa: CASSQEKTGVGSVQYF
v_call: TRBV2; d_call: TRBD1; j_call: TRBJ1-2; clone_size: .; cdr3_nt: TGTGCCAGCAGTGAAGCGGCAGGGGGGTCTCTGCCTGCCTTC; cdr3_aa: CASSEAAGGSLPAF
v_call: TRBV12-3/TRBV12-4; d_call: .; j_call: TRBJ1-1; clone_size: .; cdr3_nt: TGTGCCAGCAGTTTAGGAGGGAACACTGAAGCTTTCTTT; cdr3_aa: CASSLGGNTEAFF
v_call: TRBV6-1; d_call: .; j_call: TRBJ2-1; clone_size: few; cdr3_nt: TGTGCCAGCAGTGAAGCGCTTCTGGGGGGTGAGCAGTTCTTC; cdr3_aa: CASSEALLGGEQFF
v_call: TRBV5-1; d_call: .; j_call: TRBJ2-1; clone_size: .; cdr3_nt: TGCGCCAGCAGCTTGGAGGACTCTTCCTACAATGAGCAGTTCTTC; cdr3_aa: CASSLEDSSYNEQFF
v_call: TRBV11-1; d_call: .; j_call: TRBJ2-5; clone_size: .; cdr3_nt: TGTGCCAGCAGCCGTCGGTACCAAGAGACCCAGTACTTC; cdr3_aa: CASSRRYQETQYF
v_call: TRBV5-1; d_call: .; j_call: TRBJ1-4; clone_size: .; cdr3_nt: TGCGCCAGCAGCTTGACGACAGGCCCGAATGAAAAACTGTTTTTT; cdr3_aa: CASSLTTGPNEKLFF
v_call: TRBV6-2/TRBV6-3; d_call: TRBD1; j_call: TRBJ2-1; clone_size: few; cdr3_nt: TGTGCCAGCAGTTACTTGGGACAGGTCACCGATGAGCAGTTCTTC; cdr3_aa: CASSYLGQVTDEQFF
v_call: TRBV19; d_call: TRBD2; j_call: TRBJ2-3; clone_size: .; cdr3_nt: TGTGCCAGTGGAAGGGAGGGGAGGACAGATACGCAGTATTTT; cdr3_aa: CASGREGRTDTQYF
v_call: TRBV29-1; d_call: .; j_call: TRBJ2-5; clone_size: .; cdr3_nt: TGCAGCGTGCGGCGGGGCTCGGGGGAAGAGACCCAGTACTTC; cdr3_aa: CSVRRGSGEETQYF
v_call: TRBV6-5; d_call: TRBD1; j_call: TRBJ1-2; clone_size: .; cdr3_nt: TGTGCCAGCAGCCAAGGGGGCCCGGAGGACTATGGCTACACCTTC; cdr3_aa: CASSQGGPEDYGYTF
v_call: TRBV5-4; d_call: .; j_call: TRBJ2-7; clone_size: .; cdr3_nt: TGTGCCAGCAGCCCTGACAGCCTCAGTCTCCGGGAGCAGTACTTC; cdr3_aa: CASSPDSLSLREQYF
v_call: TRBV6-6; d_call: .; j_call: TRBJ2-1; clone_size: .; cdr3_nt: TGTGCCAGCAGTTCTGTCGGGGAGAATGAGCAGTTCTTC; cdr3_aa: CASSSVGENEQFF
v_call: TRBV2; d_call: TRBD1; j_call: TRBJ1-2; clone_size: .; cdr3_nt: TGTGCCGGAAACCGGGACAGCAACTATGGCTACACCTTC; cdr3_aa: CAGNRDSNYGYTF
v_call: TRBV4-3; d_call: .; j_call: TRBJ2-1; clone_size: .; cdr3_nt: TGCGCCAGCAGCCAAGAGAGGGCGATCCTGCACAATGAGCAGTTCTTC; cdr3_aa: CASSQERAILHNEQFF
v_call: TRBV29-1; d_call: .; j_call: TRBJ1-1; clone_size: .; cdr3_nt: TGCAGCGCCCAAAGGGAGGGTCGCACTGAAGCTTTCTTT; cdr3_aa: CSAQREGRTEAFF
v_call: TRBV10-2; d_call: TRBD1; j_call: TRBJ2-5; clone_size: .; cdr3_nt: TGCGCCAGCGTGCCGGGACAGCAAGAGACCCAGTACTTC; cdr3_aa: CASVPGQQETQYF
v_call: TRBV6-2/TRBV6-3; d_call: .; j_call: TRBJ2-3; clone_size: few; cdr3_nt: TGTGCCAGCAGTTACTCTTTCACCGGGACAACAACAGATACGCAGTATTTT; cdr3_aa: CASSYSFTGTTTDTQYF
v_call: TRBV19; d_call: .; j_call: TRBJ2-5; clone_size: .; cdr3_nt: TGTGCCAGTAGAAATACAAGGGGGGAGACCCAGTACTTC; cdr3_aa: CASRNTRGETQYF
v_call: TRBV6-4; d_call: .; j_call: TRBJ2-2; clone_size: .; cdr3_nt: TGTGCCAGCAGCGGGACGAACACCGGGGAGCTGTTTTTT; cdr3_aa: CASSGTNTGELFF
v_call: TRBV2; d_call: TRBD1; j_call: TRBJ2-5; clone_size: .; cdr3_nt: TGTGCCAGCAGGTTCGGACAGGGGTCTTCAGAGACCCAGTACTTC; cdr3_aa: CASRFGQGSSETQYF
v_call: TRBV5-1; d_call: .; j_call: TRBJ2-1; clone_size: .; cdr3_nt: TGCGCCAGCAGCTTGCAAGGGACAACCTCCTACAATGAGCAGTTCTTC; cdr3_aa: CASSLQGTTSYNEQFF
v_call: TRBV5-1; d_call: TRBD1; j_call: TRBJ1-5; clone_size: .; cdr3_nt: TGCGCCAGCAGCCCAGGGACAGGTTATCAGCCCCAGCATTTT; cdr3_aa: CASSPGTGYQPQHF
v_call: TRBV28; d_call: .; j_call: TRBJ1-4; clone_size: once; cdr3_nt: TGTGCCAGCAGTTTAACAGGGCCACTGTTTTTT; cdr3_aa: CASSLTGPLFF
v_call: TRBV11-2; d_call: .; j_call: TRBJ2-7; clone_size: .; cdr3_nt: TGTGCCAGCAGCTTATACACGGGAAAAGGGTCCTACGAGCAGTACTTC; cdr3_aa: CASSLYTGKGSYEQYF
v_call: TRBV9; d_call: .; j_call: TRBJ1-4; clone_size: .; cdr3_nt: TGTGCCAGCAGCGTTACACAGGGATCTGAAAAACTGTTTTTT; cdr3_aa: CASSVTQGSEKLFF
v_call: TRBV5-6; d_call: TRBD1; j_call: TRBJ2-7; clone_size: .; cdr3_nt: TGTGCCAGCAGCTGGGGAGGGACAGGGACCTACGAGCAGTACTTC; cdr3_aa: CASSWGGTGTYEQYF